The 9 T cell receptor beta chains given below trace back to one sample, sequenced in a study. TCRdb analysed the 5' RACE reads with MiXCR anew, one entry per CDR3 protein. The table records fewer than 50,000 distinct CDR3 sequences, about a fifth of them present only once. Cells sorted as Tregs were CD4+, CD25+ and CD127-/low. The sample consisted of Tregs sorted from a lymph node. The receptors were gathered from a female donor with breast cancer.

V is TRBV20-1 and J is TRBJ2-2, with 7 bases matching TRBD2. Germline V CDR1 and CDR2: DFQATT, SNEGSKA (reference sequence). V shed 7 bases, J shed 3 bases, and the junction held 14 bases outside the gene matches. CDR3 length: 16 residues. The CDR3 nucleotides read TGCAGTGTCCCTTCCCGGCTAGCGGTAGACACCGGGGAGCTGTTTTTT. Translation: CSVPSRLAVDTGELFF.

This clonotype was seen many times. This rearrangement joins TRBV29-1 to TRBJ2-1, with TRBD2 identical over 7 bases. J lost 8 bases, V lost 4 bases, and 8 bases had no gene match. CDR1 and CDR2 (germline): SQVTM, ANQGSEA. The CDR3 has 13 amino acids. This CDR3 reads CSVVTSETYEQFF. DNA of the CDR3: TGCAGCGTTGTAACTAGCGAGACTTATGAGCAGTTCTTC.

This chain joins TRBV6-1 and TRBJ2-7; perhaps D is TRBD1 or TRBD2 (5 bases each). The CDR3 totals 14 residues. Germline V gives CDR1 MNHNS, CDR2 SASEGT. Between the trimmed V and J ends, which lost 9 bases and 0 bases, there was a span of 15 bases. CDR3 in amino acids: CASLASGSSYEQYF. CDR3 DNA sequence: TGTGCCAGTCTCGCCTCAGGGAGCTCCTACGAGCAGTACTTC.

This clonotype came up many times. The chain joins TRBV20-1 to TRBJ2-3; 9 nucleotides line up with TRBD2. The V and J ends lost 3 bases and 2 bases, in that order; junction bases with no gene match: 6. CDR1 is DFQATT, CDR2 SNEGSKA, per germline (reference sequence). CDR3 length: 15 residues. The CDR3: CSARGLAENTDTQYF. For the CDR3, the DNA is TGCAGTGCTAGGGGACTAGCAGAAAACACAGATACGCAGTATTTT.

This clonotype was counted ten times or more. The chain combines TRBV12-3 or TRBV12-4 with TRBJ2-5, with 9 bases aligning to TRBD2. The CDR3 has 14 amino acids. J was trimmed by 4 bases and V by 7 bases; bases with no gene match: 7. The CDR3 DNA is TGTGCCAGCAAAGTAGCGGGAGTTCTAGAGACCCAGTACTTC. Encoded protein: CASKVAGVLETQYF.

About this clonotype: An end of the junction differs from the germline gene, which may be a read error. CDR3 protein: CATSRGRAGQEIQYF. The CDR3 bases are TGTGCCACCAGCAGAGGGAGAGCTGGCCAAGAGATCCAGTACTTC. The V call is TRBV15, the J call TRBJ2-5, with D unclear. This CDR3 region has 15 residues. Germline CDR1 is LNHNV and CDR2 is YYDKDF (reference sequence).

Only a few counts were recorded for this clonotype. The chain links TRBV30 to TRBJ2-7; D might be TRBD1 (6 bases). CDR3 length: 11 residues. From germline, CDR1 is GTSNPN and CDR2 SVGIG (reference sequence). V dropped 7 bases and J dropped 7 bases, with 14 bases sitting between them. The CDR3 reads CASGRGKEQYF. DNA of the CDR3: TGTGCCTCTGGAAGGGGGAAAGAGCAGTACTTC. Full variable domain (missing parts from reference TRBV30 and TRBJ2-7): SQTIHQWPATLVQPVGSPLSLECTVEGTSNPNLYWYRQAAGRGLQLLFYSVGIGQISSEVPQNLSASRPQDRQFILSSKKLLLSDSGFYLCASGRGKEQYFGPGTRLTVT.

This clonotype was observed a few times. For the CDR3, the DNA is TGCAGTGCTAGGGAACGGGGGGCCTACAATGAGCAGTTCTTC. Protein sequence: CSARERGAYNEQFF. The chain combines TRBV20-1 with TRBJ2-1; TRBD2 aligns across 7 bases. The V and J ends lost 3 bases and 2 bases, in that order; junction bases with no gene match: 4. Per germline, CDR1 DFQATT and CDR2 SNEGSKA (reference sequence). The CDR3 is 14 residues long.

Concerning this clonotype: It may be a read error: a sequence one base away is much more abundant. The CDR3 sequence is CASSLGGGMGLNKQFF. As DNA, the CDR3 is TGTGCCAGCAGCTTAGGCGGCGGGATGGGCTTGAATAAGCAGTTCTTC. V usage is TRBV7-2 and J usage is TRBJ2-1; TRBD2 might be the D (6 bases). Germline CDR1 and CDR2: SGHTA and FQGNSA. V was trimmed by 1 base and J by 11 bases, leaving 21 bases between them. This CDR3 has 16 amino acids.